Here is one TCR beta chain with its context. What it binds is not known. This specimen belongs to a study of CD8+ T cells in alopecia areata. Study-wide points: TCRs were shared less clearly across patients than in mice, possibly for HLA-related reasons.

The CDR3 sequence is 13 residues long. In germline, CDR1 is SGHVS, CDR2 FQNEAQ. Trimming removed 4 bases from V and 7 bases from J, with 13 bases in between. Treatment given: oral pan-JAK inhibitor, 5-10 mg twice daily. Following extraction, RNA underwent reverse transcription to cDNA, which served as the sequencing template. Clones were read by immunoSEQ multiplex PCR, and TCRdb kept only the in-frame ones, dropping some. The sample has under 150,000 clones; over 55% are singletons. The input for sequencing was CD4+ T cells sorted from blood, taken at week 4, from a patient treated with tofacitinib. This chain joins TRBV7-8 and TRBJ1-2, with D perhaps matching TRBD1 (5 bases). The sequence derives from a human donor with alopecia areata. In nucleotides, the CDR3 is TGTGCCAGCAGCTATAAGAGGGACGTTGGCTACACCTTC. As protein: CASSYKRDVGYTF.